This T cell receptor (beta chain) was recovered during a study of blood T cell repertoires in COVID-19. Study summary: Spain, Italy and the United States supplied samples that represented acute and convalescent COVID-19. Nucleic acid was either cDNA or gDNA, and it came from T cells, B-cell-depleted T cells, or PBMCs.

V was pared by 0 bases and J by 3 bases, with 16 bases of the junction left unmatched. The germline gives CDR1 MGHRA, CDR2 YSYEKL. The CDR3 is 20 amino acids. Authors' methods: Using reference gene primer amplification, nucleated cell counts were estimated. Data came from immunoSEQ multiplex PCR; TCRdb stores just in-frame clones and leaves some out. V and J calls and clone size follow that table, whereas D and trimming were derived from the DNA. The sample contains more than 200,000 clones, around 88% of which appear only once. Sequencing was performed on peripheral blood. The chain links TRBV4-1 to TRBJ1-4; TRBD1 aligns across 7 bases. The receptor's source is a man under 40 with active or convalescent COVID-19. The CDR3 nucleotides read TGCGCCAGCAGCCAAGATGCCAGGACAGGTGCGGTCGGGGCTAATGAAAAACTGTTTTTT. Amino acids: CASSQDARTGAVGANEKLFF.